This T cell receptor (beta chain) was retrieved from a study of blood T cell repertoires in COVID-19. As processed by the authors: Amplification with reference gene primers provided the estimates of nucleated cell counts. Only in-frame clones appear in the TCRdb table, and some are missing; sequencing was by immunoSEQ multiplex PCR. Clone size and the V and J calls come from that table; the DNA yielded D and trimming. The sample records 100,000 to 150,000 clones, roughly 89% being singletons. The CDR3 runs 17 residues. The V gene's germline CDR1 is SGHRS and CDR2 YFSETQ. V dropped 0 bases and J dropped 2; count of bases not matched to a gene: 5. This clone was counted between two and nine times.

Sequenced material: peripheral blood. The chain carries TRBV5-1 and TRBJ2-2; TRBD2 matches at 9 bases. The TCR was taken from a woman between 45 and 60 years old with acute or convalescent COVID-19. CDR3 coding DNA: TGCGCCAGCAGCTTGGCCCTAGCGGGGCTCAACACCGGGGAGCTGTTTTTT. Its translation: CASSLALAGLNTGELFF.